This T cell receptor beta chain was observed in a study of regulatory T cells in long-lasting Graves disease. This clonotype was counted many times. The antigen remains undetermined. Construction of the TCR beta libraries employed iRepertoire HTBI primers in conjunction with Arm-PCR of CDR3 regions. In TCRdb, the multiplex PCR reads were re-called with MiXCR into one record per CDR3 protein. The repertoire holds approximately 500,000 distinct CDR3 sequences, with around a fifth as singletons. Germline CDR1 reads SGHAT; CDR2 reads FQNNGV. The CDR3 length is 15 residues. Trimming removed 5 bases from V and 4 bases from J; junction bases left unmatched: 8. Study findings and constraints: Less diverse TCR repertoires were seen in persistent Graves' patients than in newly diagnosed ones. Newly diagnosed disease favored TRBV20-1 and TRBJ2-1 over persistent disease.

Specified time point: persistent/refractory GD, antithyroid drugs over 5 years with positive TRAb. PBMCs provided the RNA from which the TCR library was made. Recruitment took place at an endocrinology department in Xi'an, China. The authors drew 8.5 to 9 milliliters of peripheral blood into EDTA tubes. The TCR comes from a female donor with Graves disease. The sample consisted of peripheral blood mononuclear cells (PBMCs), taken when the disease was refractory, from a patient treated with antithyroid drugs. This chain links TRBV11-2 with TRBJ1-2, with 9 positions matching TRBD1. The DNA of the CDR3 is TGTGCCAGCAGCACTCCGGGACAGGGTTTCTATGGCTACACCTTC. It encodes CASSTPGQGFYGYTF.